One and the same sample provided the 3 T cell receptor beta chains below, sequenced in a study of cytomegalovirus exposure and HLA in healthy donors. Primers for the PCR totalled 60 Vbeta and 13 Jbeta. Generated by immunoSEQ multiplex PCR, the TCRdb table keeps only in-frame clones and is missing some. This sample has roughly 120,000 clones, with roughly 80% found just once. Sequences were obtained from PBMCs. The receptors were sampled from a male donor in good health and CMV-seronegative.

The J gene is TRBJ2-2, the V gene TRBV19, with 7 bases fitting TRBD2. The V segment lost 7 bases and the J segment 4 bases; nucleotides outside the gene matches: 6. This CDR3 has 14 amino acids. Germline loops: CDR1 LNHDA, CDR2 SQIVND (reference sequence). The CDR3 DNA reads as TGTGCCAGTACCCCTTGGGGGGGCACCGGGGAGCTGTTTTTT. It translates to CASTPWGGTGELFF.

As regards this clone: At one end, the junction sequence differs from germline, possibly due to a read error. The chain uses TRBV7-9 and TRBJ2-3; TRBD1 aligns across 11 bases. The CDR3 runs to 16 residues. Germline V lookup: CDR1 SEHNR, CDR2 FQNEAQ (reference sequence). The CDR3 sequence: CSSSFSDRGHSDTQYF. The CDR3 coding sequence is TGTTCCAGCAGCTTCTCGGACAGGGGGCACTCAGATACGCAGTATTTT. Full variable domain (outside the CDR3, taken from reference TRBV7-9 and TRBJ2-3): DTGVSQNPRHKITKRGQNVTFRCDPISEHNRLYWYRQTLGQGPEFLTYFQNEAQLEKSRLLSDRFSAERPKGSFSTLEIQRTEQGDSAMYLCSSSFSDRGHSDTQYFGPGTRLTVL.

The rearrangement joins TRBV11-3 to TRBJ2-1; D is perhaps TRBD2 (5 bases). In germline, CDR1 is SGHNT, CDR2 YENEEA. The ends were cut back, 5 bases at V and 14 bases at J, with 10 bases in the middle. The CDR3 totals 10 residues. The CDR3 loop is CASSPRDKFF. The CDR3 DNA is TGTGCCAGCAGCCCACGGGATAAGTTCTTC.